This T cell receptor beta chain was obtained from a study of OX40 agonist ivuxolimab in advanced cancers. General observations from the study: No antigen was identified for the clonally expanded peripheral T cells.

Comment on this clone: The antigen is unknown.

TCRdb's copy holds only in-frame clones and misses some; the assay was immunoSEQ multiplex PCR. The repertoire has some 90,000 clones, about 90% of them found once; the top ten carry under 2%. Trimming took 10 bases from V and 5 from J; bases not matched to a gene: 8. CDR3 size: 14 residues. CDR1 and CDR2 from the germline V gene are MDHEN and SYDVKM. This TCR derives from an adult with an advanced solid tumor such as melanoma, head and neck, liver or kidney cancer. This rearrangement joins TRBV28 to TRBJ2-2; 9 bases align to TRBD1. The sample was CD4+ or CD8+ T cells sorted from blood, taken in a trial of the OX40 agonist ivuxolimab. The CDR3 DNA reads as TGTGCCACCCCCGGGACAGGGAGGACCGGGGAGCTGTTTTTT. It translates to CATPGTGRTGELFF.